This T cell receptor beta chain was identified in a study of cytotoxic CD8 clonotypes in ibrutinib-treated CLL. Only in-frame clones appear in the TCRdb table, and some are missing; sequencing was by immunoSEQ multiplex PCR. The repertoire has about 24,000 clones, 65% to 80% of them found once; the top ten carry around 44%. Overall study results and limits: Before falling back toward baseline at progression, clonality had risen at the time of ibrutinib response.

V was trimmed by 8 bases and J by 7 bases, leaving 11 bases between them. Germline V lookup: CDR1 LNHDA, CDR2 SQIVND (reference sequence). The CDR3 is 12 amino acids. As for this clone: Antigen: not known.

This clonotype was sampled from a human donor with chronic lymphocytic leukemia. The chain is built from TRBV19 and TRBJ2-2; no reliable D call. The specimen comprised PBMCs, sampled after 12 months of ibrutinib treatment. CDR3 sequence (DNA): TGTGCCAGTCACAAAATAGGCGGGGAGCTGTTTTTT. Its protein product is CASHKIGGELFF.